The clone carrying this T cell receptor beta chain showed up just a few times. Its antigen is unknown. The source of the sample is a study of beta chain features in type 1 diabetes. Study results and caveats: For TCRB rearrangement, an influence of HLA type remained unresolved here. Researchers report that Type 1 diabetes patients had moderately but significantly shorter TCRB CDR3s across all four CD4+ subsets. More deletions and fewer insertions at VDJ junctions were seen in type 1 diabetes patients.

As every portion of the isolated RNA was reverse transcribed, the sequencing read expressed TCRB transcripts. Sequencing used immunoSEQ multiplex PCR; TCRdb keeps in-frame clones, though not all of them. There are hundreds of thousands of clones in the sample; under 15% occur only once, and approximately 0.022% lies in the top ten. With 2 bases clipped from V and 5 bases from J, the junction kept 5 bases outside the gene matches. The germline V gene has CDR1 MGHRA and CDR2 YSYEKL. CDR3 length: 15 residues. The chain couples TRBV4-1 to TRBJ2-3; 9 nucleotides match TRBD2. The TCR comes from a man younger than 30 with type 1 diabetes. The sequenced sample was naive CD4+ T cells from blood. The DNA of the CDR3 is TGCGCCAGCAGCCAAAAGCGGGGGGCTGAAGATACGCAGTATTTT. Amino acids: CASSQKRGAEDTQYF.